This T cell receptor (beta chain) stems from a study of blood T cell repertoires in COVID-19. The wider study: The United States, Italy and Spain provided the acute and convalescent COVID-19 samples. T cells, B-cell-depleted T cells, or PBMCs supplied cDNA or gDNA.

In the authors' methods: Nucleated cell counts were estimated from reference gene primer amplification. Here immunoSEQ multiplex PCR was the method, and the copy in TCRdb shows in-frame clones only, minus some. That table supplies the V and J calls and clone size; D and trimming were determined from the DNA. This sample has around 100,000 clones, with 84% found just once. The CDR3 length is 14 residues. Germline CDR1 is SGHDT and CDR2 is YYEEEE. Trimming at V came to 4 bases and at J to 1 base, leaving 2 bases not matched to a gene. The source of this sequence is a woman aged 60-75 years with acute or convalescent COVID-19. The sequencing input was peripheral blood. The chain combines TRBV5-6 with TRBJ1-3, with 7 positions matching TRBD1. Here the CDR3 DNA reads TGTGCCAGCAGCAAGACAGGGTCTGGAAACACCATATATTTT. This codes for CASSKTGSGNTIYF.